This section outlines one T cell receptor (beta chain) sequence together with its context. The target antigen is unknown. The same CDR3 also results from other DNA sequences found in this sample. TCRdb's table, derived via immunoSEQ multiplex PCR, lists solely in-frame clones and lacks some. Among under 1,100,000 clones listed, around 82% were seen once. These data originate in a study of shared clonotypes between healthy human individuals. Looking at the study overall: Three CD4 naive, three CD4 memory, two CD8 naive and one CD8 memory plate were used per donor. Study observations and caveats: Among non-shared clonotypes, generation probabilities were lower than among those shared by all four donors.

The sequencing sample was made of memory CD4+ T cells from PBMCs. Sample subset: CD45RA-negative fraction. This TCR was recovered from a man in his late teens or twenties in good health. Some clones in this sample may be carry-over from other donors' samples.

This CDR3 reads CASSIGDEQFF. CDR3 nucleotide sequence: TGTGCCAGTAGTATAGGCGATGAGCAGTTCTTC. The J gene is TRBJ2-1, the V gene TRBV19; D uncertain. Trimming left V 1 base short and J 8 bases short, with 3 bases between. Germline CDR1 LNHDA, CDR2 SQIVND (reference sequence). The CDR3 totals 11 residues.